Following are 14 T cell receptor beta chains from one sample sequenced in a study of T cell responses to AZD1222 COVID-19 vaccine. Measured with immunoSEQ multiplex PCR; TCRdb has only the in-frame clones, and not every one. The sample carries around 140,000 clones, just under 95% recorded once. The source material was peripheral blood, sampled on day 0 of AZD1222 vaccination. The receptors stem from an adult in good health.

The chain uses TRBV29-1 and TRBJ1-4; 7 nucleotides align to TRBD1. The junction had 12 bases not matched to a gene; V was cut back by 4 bases and J by 10 bases. The CDR3 length is 14 residues. Germline V gives CDR1 SQVTM, CDR2 ANQGSEA. The CDR3 sequence is CSVGPDRVFGKLFF. CDR3 nucleotide sequence: TGCAGCGTTGGTCCTGACAGGGTATTCGGAAAACTGTTTTTT.

The chain joins TRBV7-3 to TRBJ1-1; D is ambiguous. Germline loops: CDR1 SGHTA, CDR2 FQGTGA. Trimming took off 3 bases at V and 3 bases at J, with 8 bases between the two ends. This CDR3 contains 13 residues. CDR3 in amino acids: CASSFRPYTEAFF. The CDR3 region has the DNA TGTGCCAGCAGCTTCCGGCCGTACACTGAAGCTTTCTTT.

A single count supports this clone. CDR3 bases: TGTGCCAGCAGCTTAGTGCAGCGGCCCTACGAGCAGTACTTC. It translates to CASSLVQRPYEQYF. The V and J genes are TRBV11-2 and TRBJ2-7, with TRBD2 as a possible D gene (5 bases). Looked up from germline, CDR1 is SGHAT and CDR2 is FQNNGV. This CDR3 contains 14 residues. V was pared by 1 base and J by 2 bases, with 9 bases between.

The chain employs TRBV7-9 and TRBJ2-7; D unresolved. In germline, CDR1 is SEHNR, CDR2 FQNEAQ (reference sequence). Trimming removed 4 bases from V and 7 bases from J, with 14 bases in between. CDR3 length: 13 residues. Here the CDR3 DNA reads TGTGCCAGCAGCTCCCTCGTGGGTGGGGAGCAGTACTTC. This sequence encodes CASSSLVGGEQYF.

The chain recombines TRBV5-6 with TRBJ2-7, with D possibly being TRBD1 (6 bases). This CDR3 is built from 13 residues. Between the trimmed V and J ends, which lost 3 bases and 6 bases, there was a span of 13 bases. Germline values: CDR1 SGHDT, CDR2 YYEEEE. The CDR3 loop reads CASSYPGVSEQYF. DNA of the CDR3: TGTGCCAGCAGCTACCCAGGGGTTAGCGAGCAGTACTTC.

The chain joins TRBV28 to TRBJ2-5; D unresolved. Trimming pared 3 bases from V and 2 bases from J, leaving 10 bases between. The CDR3 consists of 14 residues. CDR1 and CDR2 (germline): MDHEN, SYDVKM. The CDR3 region has the DNA TGTGCCAGCAGTTTCGGAACGGATCAAGAGACCCAGTACTTC. Translation gives CASSFGTDQETQYF.

The chain couples TRBV3-1 (or the pseudogene TRBV3-2) to TRBJ1-5, with D unclear. The ends were cut back, 0 bases at V and 9 bases at J, with 6 bases in the middle. In germline, CDR1 is LGHDT, CDR2 YNNKEL (reference sequence). The CDR3 spans 12 residues. The CDR3 bases are TGTGCCAGCAGCCAAGATAAGCGGCCCCAGCATTTT. Its protein is CASSQDKRPQHF.

This rearrangement joins TRBV2 to TRBJ1-1; tentative D call: TRBD1 (5 bases). The V gene's germline CDR1 is SNHLY and CDR2 FYNNEI. This CDR3 region has 14 residues. Trimming removed 6 bases at V and 4 bases at J, with 15 bases between. The CDR3 here is CASRGSGRGTEAFF. The CDR3 region has the DNA TGTGCCAGCAGGGGGTCAGGGAGGGGCACTGAAGCTTTCTTT.

J is TRBJ1-2 and V is TRBV24-1; 9 nucleotides line up with TRBD1. This CDR3 contains 14 residues. Germline CDR1 and CDR2: KGHDR and SFDVKD. The junction had 9 bases not matched to a gene; V was cut back by 6 bases and J by 8 bases. This CDR3 is CATSSRTGEGGYTF. In nucleotides, the CDR3 is TGTGCCACCAGTTCCAGGACAGGGGAAGGAGGCTACACCTTC.

This clone was detected once. V usage is TRBV21-1 and J usage is TRBJ2-2; TRBD1 was called by the table and not checked on the DNA. TRBV21-1 is recorded as a pseudogene. The CDR3 is made up of 19 amino acids. CDR3 protein: CASSKSSRGIVGDTGELFF. The CDR3 coding sequence is TGTGCCAGCAGCAAAAGTTCCAGGGGAATAGTCGGGGACACCGGGGAGCTGTTTTTT.

The genes are TRBV2 and TRBJ2-7; 8 bases match TRBD1. The germline V gene encodes CDR1 SNHLY and CDR2 FYNNEI. The CDR3 length is 14 residues. V lost 6 bases to trimming and J lost 6 bases; unmatched junction nucleotides: 10. Here the CDR3 reads CASRAGQGFSEQYF. CDR3 bases: TGTGCCAGCAGGGCAGGACAGGGTTTTAGCGAGCAGTACTTC.

This clone has only one observation. V is TRBV2 and J is TRBJ1-5, with a tentative D call TRBD1 (5 bases). The CDR3 sequence is 14 residues long. In germline, CDR1 is SNHLY, CDR2 FYNNEI. Trimming cost V 6 bases and J 0 bases, with 9 bases left between them. The chain's CDR3 is CASSPDSSNQPQHF. CDR3 DNA: TGTGCCAGCAGCCCCGACAGTAGCAATCAGCCCCAGCATTTT.

This chain joins TRBV7-9 and TRBJ1-3, with TRBD1 as a possible D gene (5 bases). Trimming took off 5 bases at V and 7 bases at J, with 21 bases between the two ends. CDR3 length: 16 residues. Looked up from germline, CDR1 is SEHNR and CDR2 is FQNEAQ (reference sequence). The CDR3 loop is CASSLSGGHIQNTIYF. CDR3 nucleotides: TGTGCCAGCAGCCTGAGTGGTGGACACATACAGAACACCATATATTTT.

In nucleotides, the CDR3 is TGTGCCAGCAGTCTCTCAGACTATGGCTACACCTTC. This encodes CASSLSDYGYTF. J is TRBJ1-2 and V is TRBV12-3 or TRBV12-4; no clear D. This CDR3 comprises 12 residues. The ends were cut back, 5 bases at V and 3 bases at J, with 7 bases in the middle.